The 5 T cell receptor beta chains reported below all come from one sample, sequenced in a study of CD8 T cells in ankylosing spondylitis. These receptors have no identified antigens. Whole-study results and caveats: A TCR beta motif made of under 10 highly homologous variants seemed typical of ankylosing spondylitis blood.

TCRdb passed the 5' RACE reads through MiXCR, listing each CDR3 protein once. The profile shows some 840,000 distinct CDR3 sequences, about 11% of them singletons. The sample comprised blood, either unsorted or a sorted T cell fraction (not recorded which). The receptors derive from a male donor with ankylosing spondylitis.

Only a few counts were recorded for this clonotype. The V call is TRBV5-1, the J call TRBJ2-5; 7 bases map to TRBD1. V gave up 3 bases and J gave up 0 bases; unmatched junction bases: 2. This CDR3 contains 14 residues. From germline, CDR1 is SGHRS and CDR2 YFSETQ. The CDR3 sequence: CASSWGQYQETQYF. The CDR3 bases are TGCGCCAGCAGCTGGGGACAGTACCAAGAGACCCAGTACTTC.

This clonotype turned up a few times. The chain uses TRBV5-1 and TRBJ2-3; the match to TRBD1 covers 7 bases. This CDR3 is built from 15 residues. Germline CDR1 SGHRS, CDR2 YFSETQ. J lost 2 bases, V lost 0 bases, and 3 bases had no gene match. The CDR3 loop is CASSLEDRYTDTQYF. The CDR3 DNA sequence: TGCGCCAGCAGCTTGGAGGACAGGTACACAGATACGCAGTATTTT.

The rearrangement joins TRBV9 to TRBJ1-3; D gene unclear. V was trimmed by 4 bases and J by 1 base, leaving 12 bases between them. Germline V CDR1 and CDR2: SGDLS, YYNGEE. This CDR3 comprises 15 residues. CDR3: CASSNAGLSGNTIYF. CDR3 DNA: TGTGCCAGCAGCAACGCCGGGTTATCTGGAAACACCATATATTTT.

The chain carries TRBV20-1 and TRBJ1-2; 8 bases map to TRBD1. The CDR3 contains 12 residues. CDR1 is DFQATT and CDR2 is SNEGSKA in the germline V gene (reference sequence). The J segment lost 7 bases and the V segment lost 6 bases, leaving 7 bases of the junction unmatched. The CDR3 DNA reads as TGCAGTGCCGGACAGGGTTTGAGTGGCTACACCTTC. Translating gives CSAGQGLSGYTF.

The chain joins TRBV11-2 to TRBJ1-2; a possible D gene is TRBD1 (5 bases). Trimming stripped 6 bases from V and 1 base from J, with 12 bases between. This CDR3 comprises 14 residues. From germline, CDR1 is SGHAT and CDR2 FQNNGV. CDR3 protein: CASSWDRLNYGYTF. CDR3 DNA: TGTGCCAGCAGTTGGGACCGTCTTAACTATGGCTACACCTTC.